This TCR beta chain comes out of a study of beta chain features in type 1 diabetes. As every portion of the isolated RNA was reverse transcribed, the sequencing read expressed TCRB transcripts. Sequencing of naive, central memory and regulatory T cell samples gave an average of approximately 3.8 million reads. Profiled with immunoSEQ multiplex PCR; TCRdb holds only in-frame clones, not every one. Among 310,000 or so clones, around 7.6% were seen once, and the ten largest hold 0.44%. This clone was seen more than once but under ten times. As yet, its antigen is unknown. Whole-study findings and limits: Type 1 diabetes patients showed fewer insertions and more deletions at VDJ junctions.

This TCR was sampled from a woman under 30 in good health. The source material was central memory CD4+ T cells from blood.

The CDR3: CASREGVAGGPTDTQYF. The CDR3 DNA follows: TGTGCCAGCCGCGAGGGAGTAGCGGGAGGTCCCACAGATACGCAGTATTTT. The chain has TRBV7-9 and TRBJ2-3; 10 bases map to TRBD2. Germline V gene data show CDR1 as SEHNR and CDR2 as FQNEAQ (reference sequence). This CDR3 is 17 amino acids long. J was trimmed by 2 bases and V by 8 bases; bases with no gene match: 13.